Each of the 24 T cell receptor beta chains below was sequenced from the same sample in a study of blood T cell repertoires in COVID-19. TCRdb keeps only in-frame clones here, not all; method: immunoSEQ multiplex PCR. The table includes more than 70,000 clones, 80% to 90% detected once. Source material: peripheral blood. The source is an elderly woman with acute or convalescent COVID-19.

The rearrangement links TRBV6-5 to TRBJ2-7; D is possibly TRBD1 (6 bases). CDR3 length equals 14 residues. V gave up 8 bases and J gave up 4 bases, with 18 bases separating them. CDR1 MNHEY and CDR2 SVGAGI come from the germline V gene. Here the CDR3 reads CASATAGDNYEQYF. In DNA, the CDR3 is TGTGCCAGCGCTACTGCAGGGGATAATTACGAGCAGTACTTC.

The chain recombines TRBV24-1 with TRBJ2-5; D is unresolved. The germline gives CDR1 KGHDR, CDR2 SFDVKD. The CDR3 runs to 12 residues. V was trimmed by 9 bases and J by 2 bases, leaving 9 bases between them. The CDR3 reads CATSAKQETQYF. CDR3 in DNA: TGTGCCACCTCAGCGAAGCAAGAGACCCAGTACTTC.

The chain uses TRBV15 and TRBJ1-4, with D possibly matching TRBD1 (5 bases). Germline lookup yields CDR1 LNHNV and CDR2 YYDKDF (reference sequence). Trimming removed 1 base at V and 2 bases at J, with 8 bases between. CDR3 size: 15 residues. The DNA for the CDR3 is TGTGCCACCAGCAGAGTTAGACAGACTAATGAAAAACTGTTTTTT. Residues: CATSRVRQTNEKLFF.

This clone was seen only a few times. The V call is TRBV12-5, the J call TRBJ1-2; maybe TRBD1 (6 bases). The CDR3 is 15 residues long. Trimming shortened V by 2 bases and J by 4 bases, and 14 bases separated the two germline ends. In germline, CDR1 is LGHNT, CDR2 FRNRAP. The DNA for the CDR3 is TGTGCTAGTGGTTTGATGACAGGAGCCGTCTATGGCTACACCTTC. Translated, it gives CASGLMTGAVYGYTF.

This chain uses TRBV2 with TRBJ2-5, with 8 bases matching TRBD1. Germline V gene sequence: CDR1 SNHLY, CDR2 FYNNEI. Unmatched junction bases numbered 2, after V lost 4 bases and J lost 1 base. CDR3 length: 14 residues. For the CDR3, the DNA is TGTGCCAGCAGTGCGCAGGGGGCCCAAGAGACCCAGTACTTC. Its protein is CASSAQGAQETQYF.

The rearrangement links TRBV5-4 to TRBJ1-1; no clear D gene. Germline CDR1 SGHNT, CDR2 YYREEE (reference sequence). This CDR3 comprises 13 residues. V lost 4 bases to trimming and J lost 4 bases, with 11 bases between them. The CDR3 DNA sequence: TGTGCCAGCAGCGGTTTTTATAGCACTGAAGCTTTCTTT. It is translated as CASSGFYSTEAFF.

This clone appeared once. V gene TRBV6-5 combines with J gene TRBJ2-7; a weak D match, TRBD2 (6 bases). Looked up from germline, CDR1 is MNHEY and CDR2 is SVGAGI. The V gene lost 4 bases and the J gene lost 0 bases, with 13 bases spanning the gap. This CDR3 contains 15 residues. The DNA for the CDR3 is TGTGCCAGCAGTTCCCGACTAGAGGGCTCCTACGAGCAGTACTTC. Protein product: CASSSRLEGSYEQYF.

CDR3 region: CASSGGAGGRPETQYF. DNA of the CDR3: TGCGCCAGCAGTGGGGGAGCGGGGGGGCGCCCCGAGACCCAGTACTTC. The V and J genes are TRBV10-1 and TRBJ2-5; 10 nucleotides align to TRBD2. CDR3 length: 16 amino acids. CDR1 is WNHNN and CDR2 is SYGVQD in the germline V gene (reference sequence). V dropped 4 bases and J dropped 5; count of bases not matched to a gene: 10.

This clone was found a few times. The chain carries TRBV18 and TRBJ1-4; possibly TRBD1 for D (6 bases). V was pared by 3 bases and J by 4 bases, with 12 bases between. Germline V CDR1 and CDR2: KGHSH, LQKENI. The CDR3 loop spans 15 amino acids. CDR3 nucleotide sequence: TGTGCCAGCTCACCGAGGACAGCAATTAATGAAAAACTGTTTTTT. Its protein is CASSPRTAINEKLFF.

This sequence joins TRBV7-3 and TRBJ1-2; D may be TRBD1 (6 bases). Germline assignment: CDR1 SGHTA and CDR2 FQGTGA. Trimming cost V 1 base and J 4 bases, with 10 bases left between them. The CDR3 spans 14 residues. The CDR3 region is CASSLNAGAYGYTF. As DNA, the CDR3 is TGTGCCAGCAGCTTAAACGCAGGGGCCTATGGCTACACCTTC.

In nucleotides, the CDR3 is TGTGCCAGCAGCTTATCGACCCCACTACAGTACTTC. Protein: CASSLSTPLQYF. This sequence joins TRBV7-9 and TRBJ2-7; the D is unclear. Trimming removed 2 bases from V and 10 bases from J, with 12 bases in between. Looked up from germline, CDR1 is SEHNR and CDR2 is FQNEAQ (reference sequence). CDR3 size: 12 residues.

The chain employs TRBV6-5 and TRBJ2-1, with TRBD2 matching over 11 bases. The CDR3 is 16 amino acids. Looked up from germline, CDR1 is MNHEY and CDR2 is SVGAGI. With 2 bases clipped from V and 6 bases from J, the junction kept 6 bases outside the gene matches. CDR3 amino acids: CASSYRKLAGVNEQFF. CDR3 nucleotide sequence: TGTGCCAGCAGTTACCGTAAACTAGCGGGGGTCAATGAGCAGTTCTTC.

This clone was recorded once. The V call is TRBV7-2, the J call TRBJ2-7, with 9 bases that match TRBD2. Germline V gene lookup returns CDR1 SGHTA and CDR2 FQGNSA. Unmatched junction bases numbered 8, after V lost 5 bases and J lost 3 bases. The CDR3 covers 15 residues. This CDR3 reads CASSTSGGGGYEQYF. CDR3 DNA sequence: TGTGCCAGCAGCACTAGCGGCGGGGGGGGCTACGAGCAGTACTTC.

This clone was seen only a few times. V and J are TRBV3-1 (or the pseudogene TRBV3-2) and TRBJ1-2; D ambiguous. Deletions cut 1 base from V and 4 bases from J, with 10 bases between. The CDR3 runs 14 residues. Germline V gene lookup returns CDR1 LGHDT and CDR2 YNNKEL (reference sequence). The DNA for the CDR3 is TGTGCCAGCAGCCAAGGGAGGAGGTTCTATGGCTACACCTTC. This gives the protein CASSQGRRFYGYTF.

V is TRBV28 and J is TRBJ2-5; 9 bases are shared with TRBD1. Germline V gene sequence: CDR1 MDHEN, CDR2 SYDVKM. The length of the CDR3 is 15 residues. Trimming at V came to 6 bases and at J to 5 bases, leaving 10 bases not matched to a gene. CDR3 coding DNA: TGTGCCAGCAGCTCGAGGGACAGGGCCGCCGAGACCCAGTACTTC. This gives the protein CASSSRDRAAETQYF.

This clone was detected a few times. The V and J genes are TRBV7-2 and TRBJ1-1; D not certain. The CDR3 totals 13 residues. Germline V CDR1 and CDR2: SGHTA, FQGNSA. Trimming took off 6 bases at V and 0 bases at J, with 8 bases between the two ends. The CDR3 bases are TGTGCCAGCAGAATAGATATGAACACTGAAGCTTTCTTT. It specifies CASRIDMNTEAFF.

The DNA of the CDR3 is TGTGCCAGCAGCCAAGATTTCGGGGGGGGCAACGAGCAGTACTTC. It specifies CASSQDFGGGNEQYF. The genes are TRBV14 and TRBJ2-7, with 8 nucleotides matching TRBD2. The CDR3 has 15 amino acids. With 0 bases clipped from V and 5 bases from J, the junction kept 6 bases outside the gene matches. Germline lookup yields CDR1 SGHDN and CDR2 FVKESK.

The chain recombines TRBV18 with TRBJ1-3; 9 nucleotides agree with TRBD1. The V gene's germline CDR1 is KGHSH and CDR2 LQKENI. The ends lost 6 bases at V and 2 bases at J; junction bases unmatched: 5. The CDR3 length is 15 residues. This chain's CDR3 is CASSPTGGTGNTIYF. CDR3 nucleotides: TGTGCCAGCTCTCCTACAGGGGGCACTGGAAACACCATATATTTT.

CDR3 sequence: CASSLETKTEAFF. CDR3 DNA sequence: TGTGCCAGCAGCTTAGAGACTAAAACTGAAGCTTTCTTT. V usage is TRBV7-2 and J usage is TRBJ1-1; no definite D call. The CDR3 extends over 13 amino acids. V dropped 1 base and J dropped 5 bases, with 8 bases sitting between them. CDR1 and CDR2 from the germline V gene are SGHTA and FQGNSA.

The DNA for the CDR3 is TGTGCCAGCAATCATGGGACAGGCTTGGAAACCTTC. Amino acid sequence: CASNHGTGLETF. V and J are TRBV6-5 and TRBJ1-2, with 8 bases fitting TRBD1. The ends lost 7 bases at V and 14 bases at J; junction bases unmatched: 12. Germline V gene sequence: CDR1 MNHEY, CDR2 SVGAGI. The CDR3 has 12 amino acids.

CDR3 residues: CASSPGGGETQYF. CDR3 DNA sequence: TGCGCCAGCAGCCCGGGGGGCGGGGAGACCCAGTACTTC. This rearrangement joins TRBV5-1 to TRBJ2-5; TRBD2 is a possible D gene (7 bases). V dropped 4 bases and J dropped 5 bases, with 12 bases sitting between them. The CDR3 consists of 13 residues. The germline V gene encodes CDR1 SGHRS and CDR2 YFSETQ.

V usage is TRBV9 and J usage is TRBJ1-3, with TRBD1 matching 9 bases. J lost 4 bases, V lost 3 bases, and 8 bases had no gene match. CDR3 length: 16 residues. CDR1 and CDR2 from the germline V gene are SGDLS and YYNGEE. The CDR3 DNA sequence: TGTGCCAGCAGCGCCGGGACAGGGTACGAGGGAAACACCATATATTTT. Its translation is CASSAGTGYEGNTIYF.

There are a few counts of this clone. The V and J genes are TRBV5-1 and TRBJ2-1; 9 nucleotides agree with TRBD1. Germline assignment: CDR1 SGHRS and CDR2 YFSETQ. J lost 5 bases, V lost 2 bases, and 2 bases had no gene match. This CDR3 spans 14 amino acids. CDR3 coding DNA: TGCGCCAGCAGCTTAGGGACAGGGAACAATGAGCAGTTCTTC. Translation: CASSLGTGNNEQFF.

The chain recombines TRBV21-1 with TRBJ2-7; the DNA was not compared with TRBD2, the D call given in the table. TRBV21-1 is labeled a pseudogene. The CDR3 has 15 amino acids. CDR3 region: CASSNGDCGLLEQYF. DNA of the CDR3: TGTGCCAGCAGCAACGGAGACTGCGGCCTTCTCGAGCAGTACTTC.